The rows below give T cell receptor beta chains drawn from one sample of a study of T-cell memory formation after mild COVID-19. One entry per CDR3 protein, called by TCRdb with MiXCR from the 5' RACE reads. The sample shows hundreds of thousands of distinct CDR3 sequences, about a sixth of them seen only once. Sequenced input: PBMCs or a T cell subset sorted from them (not recorded which). Receptors originate from a man aged 18 to 30 who had mild COVID-19 (a few samples of this study predate the infection). Cell type and time point are not known. CDR3s include the opening cysteine and the closing phenylalanine or tryptophan. A D gene is named only where the DNA matches it firmly. Clone sizes are given selectively: once, few, many, or a class where the clone is expanded.

CDR3 protein	CDR3 DNA	V gene	clone size	D gene	J gene	CDR3 length
CASSPTRGVNIQYF	TGTGCCAGCAGCCCGACCAGGGGAGTTAACATTCAGTACTTC	TRBV7-2	NA	NA	TRBJ2-4	14
CASSPLTGYGLFF	TGTGCCAGCAGTCCTCTAACAGGGTATGGTCTGTTTTTT	TRBV12-3/TRBV12-4	NA	NA	TRBJ1-4	13
CASSLTGRSSYEQYF	TGTGCCAGCAGCCTGACAGGTAGGAGCTCCTACGAGCAGTACTTC	TRBV5-6	NA	NA	TRBJ2-7	15
CASGLAGASDTQYF	TGTGCCAGCGGACTAGCGGGGGCTTCAGATACGCAGTATTTT	TRBV6-2/TRBV6-3	NA	TRBD2	TRBJ2-3	14
CASTAAGNSPLHF	TGTGCCAGCACCGCAGCGGGGAATTCACCCCTCCACTTT	TRBV6-2/TRBV6-3	many	NA	TRBJ1-6	13
CASSPPWGNMGTDTQYF	TGTGCCAGCTCACCACCGTGGGGGAACATGGGCACAGATACGCAGTATTTT	TRBV18	NA	NA	TRBJ2-3	17
CASSVDAGAPSYEQYF	TGTGCCAGCAGCGTAGACGCAGGGGCCCCTTCCTACGAGCAGTACTTC	TRBV9	NA	NA	TRBJ2-7	16
CASSLRLAGGVSTGELFF	TGTGCCAGCAGCTTACGACTAGCGGGGGGCGTAAGCACCGGGGAGCTGTTTTTT	TRBV11-3	many	TRBD2	TRBJ2-2	18
CASSHRTGETQYF	TGCGCCAGCAGCCATCGAACGGGGGAGACCCAGTACTTC	TRBV10-1	many	NA	TRBJ2-5	13
CASSPYLGRAGSSMNTEAFF	TGTGCCAGCAGCCCCTACCTCGGTAGGGCCGGCTCCTCCATGAACACTGAAGCTTTCTTT	TRBV4-2	few	NA	TRBJ1-1	20
CASSRNEQDRGGEAFF	TGTGCCAGCAGCCGAAACGAACAAGACAGGGGTGGTGAAGCTTTCTTT	TRBV3-1	many	TRBD1	TRBJ1-1	16
CASSLRGRDGNQPQHF	TGTGCCAGCAGCTTAAGGGGCAGGGACGGCAATCAGCCCCAGCATTTT	TRBV7-8	few	NA	TRBJ1-5	16
CATRTGYSNSPLHF	TGTGCCACCAGGACCGGATATTCTAATTCACCCCTCCACTTT	TRBV10-3	NA	NA	TRBJ1-6	14
CASGLGTGITEAFF	TGTGCTAGTGGTTTGGGAACAGGGATCACTGAAGCTTTCTTT	TRBV12-5	many	NA	TRBJ1-1	14
CASSLEGARALYNEQFF	TGTGCCAGCAGCTTGGAGGGGGCGCGGGCTCTTTACAATGAGCAGTTCTTC	TRBV5-4	few	TRBD1	TRBJ2-1	17
CASSRCRDTCSYNEQFF	TGCGCCAGCAGCCGGTGCAGGGACACCTGCTCCTACAATGAGCAGTTCTTC	TRBV4-3	NA	NA	TRBJ2-1	17
CASSFGSGDTQYF	TGTGCCAGCAGCTTTGGTTCGGGGGATACGCAGTATTTT	TRBV7-3	NA	NA	TRBJ2-3	13
CASSSNREGPAGAFF	TGTGCCAGCAGTTCAAATCGCGAGGGGCCCGCTGGTGCTTTCTTT	TRBV12-3/TRBV12-4	few	NA	TRBJ1-1	15
CASSFGTGGLGTGELFF	TGTGCCAGCAGCTTTGGGACAGGGGGCTTGGGGACCGGGGAGCTGTTTTTT	TRBV7-6	NA	TRBD1	TRBJ2-2	17
CASSLEFGELFF	TGCGCCAGCAGCTTGGAATTCGGGGAGCTGTTTTTT	TRBV5-1	few	NA	TRBJ2-2	12
CASSLMTVAGNYGYTF	TGTGCCAGCAGCCTAATGACGGTCGCGGGGAACTATGGCTACACCTTC	TRBV3-1	NA	NA	TRBJ1-2	16
CASSEYLGSRTEAFF	TGTGCCAGCAGTGAATATTTAGGGTCACGCACTGAAGCTTTCTTT	TRBV6-1	NA	NA	TRBJ1-1	15
CASSSGPLGQYF	TGTGCCAGCAGCTCGGGACCGCTAGGGCAGTACTTC	TRBV7-2	NA	NA	TRBJ2-7	12
CASSGTERHYEQYF	TGTGCCAGCTCCGGGACGGAGCGACACTACGAGCAGTACTTC	TRBV18	few	NA	TRBJ2-7	14
CASSFGRSYEQYF	TGTGCCAGCAGCTTTGGGCGCTCCTACGAGCAGTACTTC	TRBV11-2	few	NA	TRBJ2-7	13
CASSQELAAQQYF	TGTGCCAGCAGCCAAGAACTAGCGGCACAGCAGTACTTC	TRBV14	NA	TRBD2	TRBJ2-7	13
CSAHHPAAGNTIYF	TGCAGTGCCCACCATCCGGCGGCAGGAAACACCATATATTTT	TRBV20-1	NA	NA	TRBJ1-3	14
CSASPAGQLTEAFF	TGCAGTGCTAGCCCAGCGGGACAGCTGACTGAAGCTTTCTTT	TRBV20-1	NA	TRBD1	TRBJ1-1	14
CASSQRTSGNTIYF	TGCGCCAGCAGCCAACGGACCTCTGGAAACACCATATATTTT	TRBV4-3	many	NA	TRBJ1-3	14
CASSSRDRGIQPQHF	TGTGCCAGCAGCTCCCGGGACAGGGGTATCCAGCCCCAGCATTTT	TRBV12-3/TRBV12-4	few	TRBD1	TRBJ1-5	15
CATQRQGLDYEQYF	TGTGCCACCCAAAGACAGGGGTTGGATTACGAGCAGTACTTC	TRBV6-5	few	TRBD1	TRBJ2-7	14
CSVVTKSYGYTF	TGCAGCGTTGTTACTAAGTCGTATGGCTACACCTTC	TRBV29-1	NA	NA	TRBJ1-2	12
CASRGGQDYGYTF	TGTGCCAGCAGGGGTGGACAGGACTATGGCTACACCTTC	TRBV2	NA	TRBD1	TRBJ1-2	13
CASSGPGTKSGTDTQYF	TGTGCCAGCAGTGGACCCGGGACTAAGTCGGGCACAGATACGCAGTATTTT	TRBV6-5	many	TRBD2	TRBJ2-3	17
CASSEAGISYEQYF	TGTGCCAGCAGTGAAGCAGGTATCTCCTACGAGCAGTACTTC	TRBV2	NA	NA	TRBJ2-7	14
CASSLAPGTGERTF	TGTGCCAGCAGCTTAGCCCCCGGGACAGGCGAAAGGACCTTC	TRBV7-6	NA	TRBD1	TRBJ1-2	14
CASSLAAPERDTQYF	TGCGCCAGCAGCTTGGCAGCACCAGAGCGAGATACGCAGTATTTT	TRBV5-1	few	NA	TRBJ2-3	15
CASSLEGYTF	TGTGCCAGCAGCTTGGAGGGCTACACCTTC	TRBV5-8	NA	NA	TRBJ1-2	10
CASMGTGTYEQYF	TGTGCCAGCATGGGGACTGGAACCTACGAGCAGTACTTC	TRBV12-3/TRBV12-4	NA	NA	TRBJ2-7	13
CASSQAAGGGDTQYF	TGCGCCAGCAGCCAAGCCGCAGGGGGCGGCGATACGCAGTATTTT	TRBV4-3	NA	TRBD1	TRBJ2-3	15
CASRTDDNSPLHF	TGCGCCAGCAGGACAGATGATAATTCACCCCTCCACTTT	TRBV5-1	few	NA	TRBJ1-6	13
CASSFSPRASGVETQYF	TGTGCCAGCAGTTTTAGCCCCCGGGCTAGCGGGGTTGAGACCCAGTACTTC	TRBV27	few	TRBD2	TRBJ2-5	17